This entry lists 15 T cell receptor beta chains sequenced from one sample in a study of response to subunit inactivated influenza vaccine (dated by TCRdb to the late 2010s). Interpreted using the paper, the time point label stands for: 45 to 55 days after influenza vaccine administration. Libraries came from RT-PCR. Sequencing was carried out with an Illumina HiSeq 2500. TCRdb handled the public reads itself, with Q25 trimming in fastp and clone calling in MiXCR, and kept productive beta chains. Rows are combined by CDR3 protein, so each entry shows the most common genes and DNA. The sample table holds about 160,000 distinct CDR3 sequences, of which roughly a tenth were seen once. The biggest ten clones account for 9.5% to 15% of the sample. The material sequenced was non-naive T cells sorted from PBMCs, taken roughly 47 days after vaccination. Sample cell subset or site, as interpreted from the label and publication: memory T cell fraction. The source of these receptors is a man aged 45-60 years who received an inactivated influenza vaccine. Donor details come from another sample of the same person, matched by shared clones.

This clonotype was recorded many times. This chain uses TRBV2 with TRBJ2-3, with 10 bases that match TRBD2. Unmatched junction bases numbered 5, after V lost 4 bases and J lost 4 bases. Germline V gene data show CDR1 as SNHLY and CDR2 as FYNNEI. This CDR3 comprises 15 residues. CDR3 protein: CASSGASGSADTQYF. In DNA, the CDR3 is TGTGCCAGCAGTGGGGCTAGCGGGAGCGCAGATACGCAGTATTTT. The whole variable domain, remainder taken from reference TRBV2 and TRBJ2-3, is EPEVTQTPSHQVTQMGQEVILRCVPISNHLYFYWYRQILGQKVEFLVSFYNNEISEKSEIFDDQFSVERPDGSNFTLKIRSTKLEDSAMYFCASSGASGSADTQYFGPGTRLTVL.

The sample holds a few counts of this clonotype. The CDR3 DNA reads TGCAGCGTTGGGACTAGCGGGGTCAATGAGCAGTTCTTC. Encoded protein: CSVGTSGVNEQFF. The chain couples TRBV29-1 to TRBJ2-1, with TRBD2 matching over 12 bases. Germline V gene sequence: CDR1 SQVTM, CDR2 ANQGSEA. The CDR3 is made up of 13 amino acids. J lost 6 bases, V lost 4 bases, and 1 base had no gene match.

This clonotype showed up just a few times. CDR3 DNA: TGCGCCAGCTCCCGACTAATACAGGGGACCGCAGATACGCAGTATTTT. Translating gives CASSRLIQGTADTQYF. The chain has TRBV5-1 and TRBJ2-3, with 7 bases matching TRBD1. Germline V gene lookup returns CDR1 SGHRS and CDR2 YFSETQ. The CDR3 consists of 16 residues. The J segment lost 4 bases and the V segment lost 7 bases, leaving 15 bases of the junction unmatched.

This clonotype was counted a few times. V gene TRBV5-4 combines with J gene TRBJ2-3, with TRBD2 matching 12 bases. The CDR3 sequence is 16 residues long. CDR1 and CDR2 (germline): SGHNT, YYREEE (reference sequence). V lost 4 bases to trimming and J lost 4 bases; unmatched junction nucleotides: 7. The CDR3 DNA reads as TGTGCCAGCAGCCACCGGACTAGCGGGGACTCAGATACGCAGTATTTT. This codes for CASSHRTSGDSDTQYF.

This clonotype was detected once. CDR3 loop: CATSDSTRNSGANVLTF. CDR3 DNA sequence: TGTGCCACCAGTGATTCAACACGGAACTCTGGGGCCAACGTCCTGACTTTC. The chain combines TRBV24-1 with TRBJ2-6; D remains unclear. Trimming removed 2 bases from V and 0 bases from J, with 10 bases in between. Germline CDR1 is KGHDR and CDR2 is SFDVKD. This CDR3 region has 17 residues.

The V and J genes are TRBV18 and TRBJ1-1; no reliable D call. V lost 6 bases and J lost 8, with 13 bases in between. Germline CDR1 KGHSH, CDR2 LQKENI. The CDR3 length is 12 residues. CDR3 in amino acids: CASSPGPVEAFF. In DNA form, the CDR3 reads TGTGCCAGCTCCCCTGGCCCGGTGGAAGCTTTCTTT.

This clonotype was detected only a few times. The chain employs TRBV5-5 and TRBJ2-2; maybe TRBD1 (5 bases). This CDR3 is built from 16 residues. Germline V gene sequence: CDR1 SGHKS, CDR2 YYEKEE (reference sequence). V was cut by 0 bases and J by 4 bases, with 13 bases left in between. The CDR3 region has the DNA TGTGCCAGCAGCTTGGTATTTATAGGGGCCACCGGGGAGCTGTTTTTT. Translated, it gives CASSLVFIGATGELFF.

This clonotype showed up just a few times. The CDR3 coding sequence is TGTGCCAGCAGTTACCTCCGGGACAGGACTACAATTTACGATGAGCAGTTCTTC. Its translation is CASSYLRDRTTIYDEQFF. The genes are TRBV6-2 or TRBV6-3 and TRBJ2-1; 8 bases agree with TRBD1. This CDR3 comprises 18 residues. The trim removed 2 bases at V and 8 bases at J, leaving 17 bases unmatched. Per germline, CDR1 MNHEY and CDR2 SVGEGT.

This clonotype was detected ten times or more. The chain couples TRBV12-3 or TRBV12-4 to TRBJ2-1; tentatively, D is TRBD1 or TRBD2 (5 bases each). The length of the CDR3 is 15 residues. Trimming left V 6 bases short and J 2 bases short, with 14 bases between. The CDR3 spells CASRMLRGPYNEQFF. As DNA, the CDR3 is TGTGCCAGCAGGATGCTCCGGGGCCCCTACAATGAGCAGTTCTTC.

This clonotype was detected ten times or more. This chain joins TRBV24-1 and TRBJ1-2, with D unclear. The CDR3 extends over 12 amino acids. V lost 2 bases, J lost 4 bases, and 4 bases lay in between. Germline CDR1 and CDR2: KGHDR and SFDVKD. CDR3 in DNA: TGTGCCACCAGTGATTGGTCCTATGGCTACACCTTC. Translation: CATSDWSYGYTF.

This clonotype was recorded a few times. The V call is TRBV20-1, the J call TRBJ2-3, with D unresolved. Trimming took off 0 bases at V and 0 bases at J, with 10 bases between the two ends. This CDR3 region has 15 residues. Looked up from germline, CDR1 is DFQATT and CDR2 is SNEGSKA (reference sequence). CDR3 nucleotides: TGCAGTGCTAGAGATGTCAGAACTAGCACAGATACGCAGTATTTT. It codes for CSARDVRTSTDTQYF.

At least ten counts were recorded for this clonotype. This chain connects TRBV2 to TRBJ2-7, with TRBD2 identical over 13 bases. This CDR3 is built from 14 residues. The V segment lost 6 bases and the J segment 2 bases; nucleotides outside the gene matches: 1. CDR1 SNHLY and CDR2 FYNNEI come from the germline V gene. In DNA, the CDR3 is TGTGCCAGCAGGGGGACTAGCGGGACCTACGAGCAGTACTTC. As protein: CASRGTSGTYEQYF. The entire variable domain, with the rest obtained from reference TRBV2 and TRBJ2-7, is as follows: EPEVTQTPSHQVTQMGQEVILRCVPISNHLYFYWYRQILGQKVEFLVSFYNNEISEKSEIFDDQFSVERPDGSNFTLKIRSTKLEDSAMYFCASRGTSGTYEQYFGPGTRLTVT.

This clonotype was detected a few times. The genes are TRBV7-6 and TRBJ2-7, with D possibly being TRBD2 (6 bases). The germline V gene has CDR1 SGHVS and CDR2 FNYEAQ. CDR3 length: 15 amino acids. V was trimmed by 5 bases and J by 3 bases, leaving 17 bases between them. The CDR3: CASSKAEGFRYEQYF. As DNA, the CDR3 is TGTGCCAGCAGCAAGGCGGAGGGGTTTCGCTACGAGCAGTACTTC.

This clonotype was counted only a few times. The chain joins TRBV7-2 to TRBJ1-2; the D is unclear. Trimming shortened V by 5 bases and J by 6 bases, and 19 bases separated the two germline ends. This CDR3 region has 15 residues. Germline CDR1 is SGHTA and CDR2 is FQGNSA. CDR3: CASSKPVAVIDGYTF. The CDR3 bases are TGTGCCAGCAGCAAACCGGTGGCCGTCATTGATGGCTACACCTTC.

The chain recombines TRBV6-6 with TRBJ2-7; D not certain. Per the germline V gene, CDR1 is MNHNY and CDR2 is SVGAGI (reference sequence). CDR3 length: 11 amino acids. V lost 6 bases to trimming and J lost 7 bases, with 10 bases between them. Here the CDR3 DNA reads TGTGCCAGCAGCAACCCGACAGAGCAGTACTTC. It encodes CASSNPTEQYF.